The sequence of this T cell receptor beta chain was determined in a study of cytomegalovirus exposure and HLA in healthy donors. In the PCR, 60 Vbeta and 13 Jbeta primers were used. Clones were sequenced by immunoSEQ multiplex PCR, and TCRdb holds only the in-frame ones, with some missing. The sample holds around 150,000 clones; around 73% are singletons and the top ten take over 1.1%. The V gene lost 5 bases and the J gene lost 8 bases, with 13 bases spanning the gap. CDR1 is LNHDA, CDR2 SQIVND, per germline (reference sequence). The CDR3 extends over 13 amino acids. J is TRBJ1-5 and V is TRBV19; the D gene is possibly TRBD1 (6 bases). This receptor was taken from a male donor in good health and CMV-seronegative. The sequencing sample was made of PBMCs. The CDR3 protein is CASSRQVTEPQHF. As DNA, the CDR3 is TGTGCCAGTAGTCGACAGGTCACGGAGCCCCAGCATTTT.